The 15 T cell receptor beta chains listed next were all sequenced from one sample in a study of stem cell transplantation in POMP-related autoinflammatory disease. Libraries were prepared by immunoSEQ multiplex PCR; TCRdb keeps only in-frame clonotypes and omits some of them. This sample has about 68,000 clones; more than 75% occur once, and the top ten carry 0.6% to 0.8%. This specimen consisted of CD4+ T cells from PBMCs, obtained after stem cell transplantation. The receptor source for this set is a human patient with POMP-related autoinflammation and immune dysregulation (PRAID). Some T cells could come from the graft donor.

Written as DNA, the CDR3 is TGTGCCAGTAGCCGACTAGTTAGGACCGGGGAGCTGTTTTTT. It encodes CASSRLVRTGELFF. The chain combines TRBV19 with TRBJ2-2; D possibly corresponds to TRBD2 (6 bases). V gave up 6 bases and J gave up 5 bases, with 13 bases separating them. The germline V gene has CDR1 LNHDA and CDR2 SQIVND (reference sequence). This CDR3 spans 14 amino acids.

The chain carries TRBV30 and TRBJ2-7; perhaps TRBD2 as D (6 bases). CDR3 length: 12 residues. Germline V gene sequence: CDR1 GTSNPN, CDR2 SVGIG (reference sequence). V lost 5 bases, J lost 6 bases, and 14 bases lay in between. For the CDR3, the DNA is TGTGCCTGGGGCGGGGTGAGTCTCGAGCAGTACTTC. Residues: CAWGGVSLEQYF.

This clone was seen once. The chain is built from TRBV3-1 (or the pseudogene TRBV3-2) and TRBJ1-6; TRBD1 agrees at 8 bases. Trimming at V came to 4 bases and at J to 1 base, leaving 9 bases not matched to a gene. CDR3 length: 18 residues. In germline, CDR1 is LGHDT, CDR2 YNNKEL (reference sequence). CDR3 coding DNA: TGTGCCAGCAGCCGGTGGGGAGGACAGGGATCCTATAATTCACCCCTCCACTTT. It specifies CASSRWGGQGSYNSPLHF.

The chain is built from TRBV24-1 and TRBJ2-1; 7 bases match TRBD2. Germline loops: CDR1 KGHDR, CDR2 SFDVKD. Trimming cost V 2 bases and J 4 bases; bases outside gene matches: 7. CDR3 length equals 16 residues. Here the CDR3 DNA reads TGTGCCACCAGTGATTGGGTCCAGCGGGGTTACAATGAGCAGTTCTTC. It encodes CATSDWVQRGYNEQFF.

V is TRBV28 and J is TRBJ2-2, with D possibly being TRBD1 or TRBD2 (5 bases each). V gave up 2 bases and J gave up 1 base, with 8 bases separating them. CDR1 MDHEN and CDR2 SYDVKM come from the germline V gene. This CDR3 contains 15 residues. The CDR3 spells CASSLQGRNTGELFF. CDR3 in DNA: TGTGCCAGCAGTTTACAGGGACGGAACACCGGGGAGCTGTTTTTT.

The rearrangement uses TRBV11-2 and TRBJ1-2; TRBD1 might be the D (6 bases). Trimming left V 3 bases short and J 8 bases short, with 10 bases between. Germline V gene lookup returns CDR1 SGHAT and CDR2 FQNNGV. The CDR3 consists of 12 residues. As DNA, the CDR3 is TGTGCCAGCAGCTTCCGGGGGCAGGGCTACACCTTC. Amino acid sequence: CASSFRGQGYTF.

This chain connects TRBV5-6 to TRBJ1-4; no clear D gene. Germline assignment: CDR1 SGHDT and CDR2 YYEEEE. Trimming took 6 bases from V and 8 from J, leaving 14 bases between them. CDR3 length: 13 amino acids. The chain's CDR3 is CASTTAGKEKLFF. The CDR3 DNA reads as TGTGCCAGCACCACCGCGGGGAAGGAAAAACTGTTTTTT.

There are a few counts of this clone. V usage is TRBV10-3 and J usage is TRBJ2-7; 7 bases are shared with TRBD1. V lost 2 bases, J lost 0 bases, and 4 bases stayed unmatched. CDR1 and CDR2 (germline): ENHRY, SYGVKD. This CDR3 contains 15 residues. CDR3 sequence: CAISEGQVNSYEQYF. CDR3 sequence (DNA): TGTGCCATCAGTGAGGGACAGGTGAACTCCTACGAGCAGTACTTC.

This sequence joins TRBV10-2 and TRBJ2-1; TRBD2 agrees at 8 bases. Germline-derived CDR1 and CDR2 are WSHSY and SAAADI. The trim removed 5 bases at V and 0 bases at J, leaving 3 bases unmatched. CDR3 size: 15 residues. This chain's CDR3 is CASSPTSGSYNEQFF. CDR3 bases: TGCGCCAGCAGTCCAACTAGCGGCTCCTACAATGAGCAGTTCTTC.

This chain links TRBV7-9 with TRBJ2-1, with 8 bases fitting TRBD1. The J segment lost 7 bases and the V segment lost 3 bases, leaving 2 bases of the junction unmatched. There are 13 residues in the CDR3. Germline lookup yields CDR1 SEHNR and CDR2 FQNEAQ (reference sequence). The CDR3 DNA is TGTGCCAGCAGCTTGGGACAGGCGAATGAGCAGTTCTTC. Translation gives CASSLGQANEQFF.

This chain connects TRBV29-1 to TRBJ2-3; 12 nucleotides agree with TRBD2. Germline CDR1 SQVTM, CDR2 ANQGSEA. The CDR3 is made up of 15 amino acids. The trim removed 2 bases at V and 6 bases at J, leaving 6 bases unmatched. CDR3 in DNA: TGCAGCGTTGAAAGTCTAGCGGGAGGGGAGGATACGCAGTATTTT. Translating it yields CSVESLAGGEDTQYF.

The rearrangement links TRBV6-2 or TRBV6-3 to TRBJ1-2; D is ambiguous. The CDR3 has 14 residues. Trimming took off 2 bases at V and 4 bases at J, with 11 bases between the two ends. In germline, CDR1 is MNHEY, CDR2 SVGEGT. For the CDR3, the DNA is TGTGCCAGCAGTTACGGTGTCGGGAGCTATGGCTACACCTTC. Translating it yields CASSYGVGSYGYTF.

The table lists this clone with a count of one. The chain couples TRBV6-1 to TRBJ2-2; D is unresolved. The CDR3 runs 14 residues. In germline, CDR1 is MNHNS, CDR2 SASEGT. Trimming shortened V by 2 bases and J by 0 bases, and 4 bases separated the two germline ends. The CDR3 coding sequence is TGTGCCAGCAGTGAACTTGCGAACACCGGGGAGCTGTTTTTT. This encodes CASSELANTGELFF.

The CDR3 loop reads CASSHLQGAMNTEAFF. The CDR3 DNA reads as TGCGCCAGCAGCCACTTGCAGGGGGCAATGAACACTGAAGCTTTCTTT. V and J are TRBV5-1 and TRBJ1-1, with TRBD1 matching 8 bases. CDR3 length equals 16 residues. Germline assignment: CDR1 SGHRS and CDR2 YFSETQ. The V gene end was trimmed by 4 bases and the J gene end by 0 bases; junction bases not matched to a gene: 8.

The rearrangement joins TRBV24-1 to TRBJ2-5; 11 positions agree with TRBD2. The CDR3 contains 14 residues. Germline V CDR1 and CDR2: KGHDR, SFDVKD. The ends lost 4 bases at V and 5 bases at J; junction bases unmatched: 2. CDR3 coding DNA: TGTGCCACCAGTGACTCTAGCGGGAGGGAGACCCAGTACTTC. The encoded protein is CATSDSSGRETQYF.